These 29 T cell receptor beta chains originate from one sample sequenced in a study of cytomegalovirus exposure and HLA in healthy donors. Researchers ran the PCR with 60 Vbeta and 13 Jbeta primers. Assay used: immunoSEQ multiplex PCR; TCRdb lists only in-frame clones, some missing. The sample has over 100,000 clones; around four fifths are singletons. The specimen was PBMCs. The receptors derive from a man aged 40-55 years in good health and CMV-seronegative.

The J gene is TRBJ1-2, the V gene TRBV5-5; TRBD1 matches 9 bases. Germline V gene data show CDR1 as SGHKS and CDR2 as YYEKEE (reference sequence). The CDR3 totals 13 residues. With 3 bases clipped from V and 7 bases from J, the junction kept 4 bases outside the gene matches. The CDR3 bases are TGTGCCAGCAGCTCCGGGACAGGGTGTGGCTACACCTTC. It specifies CASSSGTGCGYTF.

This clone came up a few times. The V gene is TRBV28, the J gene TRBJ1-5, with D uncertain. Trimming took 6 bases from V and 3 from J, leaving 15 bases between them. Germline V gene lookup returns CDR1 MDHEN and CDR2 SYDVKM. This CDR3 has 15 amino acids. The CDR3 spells CASSPEGGDNQPQHF. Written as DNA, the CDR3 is TGTGCCAGCAGCCCAGAGGGCGGGGACAATCAGCCCCAGCATTTT.

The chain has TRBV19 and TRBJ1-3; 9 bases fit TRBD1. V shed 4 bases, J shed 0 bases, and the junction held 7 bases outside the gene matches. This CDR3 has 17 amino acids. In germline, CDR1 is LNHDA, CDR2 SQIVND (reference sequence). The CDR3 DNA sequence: TGTGCCAGTAGTACCCCGTGGACAGGGGCCTCTGGAAACACCATATATTTT. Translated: CASSTPWTGASGNTIYF.

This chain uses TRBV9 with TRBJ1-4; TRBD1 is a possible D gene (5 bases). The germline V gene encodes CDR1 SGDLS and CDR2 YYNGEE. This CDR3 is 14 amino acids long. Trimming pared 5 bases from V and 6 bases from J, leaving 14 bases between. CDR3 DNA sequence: TGTGCCAGCAGTCCTGGGGGAGGTGATGAAAAACTGTTTTTT. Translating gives CASSPGGGDEKLFF.

CDR3 DNA sequence: TGTGCCATCCACAGGGGGAACACTGAAGCTTTCTTT. Protein: CAIHRGNTEAFF. This chain joins TRBV10-3 and TRBJ1-1, with TRBD1 identical over 7 bases. The CDR3 has 12 residues. CDR1 and CDR2 (germline): ENHRY, SYGVKD. Trimming took 8 bases from V and 1 from J; bases not matched to a gene: 1.

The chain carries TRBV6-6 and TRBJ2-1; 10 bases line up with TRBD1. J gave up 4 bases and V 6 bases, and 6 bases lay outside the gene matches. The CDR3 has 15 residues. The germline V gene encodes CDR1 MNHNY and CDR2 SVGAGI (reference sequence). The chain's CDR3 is CASRLGQGRYNEQFF. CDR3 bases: TGTGCCAGCAGGTTGGGACAGGGGCGGTACAATGAGCAGTTCTTC.

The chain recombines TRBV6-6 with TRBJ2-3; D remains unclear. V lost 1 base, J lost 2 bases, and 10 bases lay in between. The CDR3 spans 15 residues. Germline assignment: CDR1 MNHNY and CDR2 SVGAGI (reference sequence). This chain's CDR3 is CASSYLSLNTDTQYF. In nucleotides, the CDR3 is TGTGCCAGCAGTTACTTGAGTTTGAACACAGATACGCAGTATTTT.

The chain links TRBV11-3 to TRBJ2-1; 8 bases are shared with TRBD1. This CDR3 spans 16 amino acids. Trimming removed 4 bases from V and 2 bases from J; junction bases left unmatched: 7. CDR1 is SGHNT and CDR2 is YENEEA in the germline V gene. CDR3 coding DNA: TGTGCCAGCAGCTCCACCAAGGGACAGGCCTACAATGAGCAGTTCTTC. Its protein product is CASSSTKGQAYNEQFF. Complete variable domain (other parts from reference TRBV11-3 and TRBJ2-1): EAGVVQSPRYKIIEKKQPVAFWCNPISGHNTLYWYLQNLGQGPELLIRYENEEAVDDSQLPKDRFSAERLKGVDSTLKIQPAELGDSAVYLCASSSTKGQAYNEQFFGPGTRLTVL.

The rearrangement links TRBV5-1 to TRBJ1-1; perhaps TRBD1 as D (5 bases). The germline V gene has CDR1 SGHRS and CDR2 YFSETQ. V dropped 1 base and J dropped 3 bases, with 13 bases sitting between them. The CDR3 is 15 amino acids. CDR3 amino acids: CASSLFMGGDTEAFF. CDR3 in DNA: TGCGCCAGCAGCTTGTTTATGGGGGGAGACACTGAAGCTTTCTTT.

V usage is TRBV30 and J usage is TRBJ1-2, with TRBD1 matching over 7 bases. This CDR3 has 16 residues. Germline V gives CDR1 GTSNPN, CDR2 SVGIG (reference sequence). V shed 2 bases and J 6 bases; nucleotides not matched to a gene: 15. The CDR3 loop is CAWSPPQGFWVHGYTF. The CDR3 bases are TGTGCCTGGAGTCCTCCACAGGGGTTTTGGGTCCATGGCTACACCTTC.

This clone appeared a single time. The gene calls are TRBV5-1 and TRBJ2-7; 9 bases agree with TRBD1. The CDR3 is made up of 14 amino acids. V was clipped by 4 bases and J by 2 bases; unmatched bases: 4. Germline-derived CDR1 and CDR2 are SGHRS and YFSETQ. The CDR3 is CASSRDREPYEQYF. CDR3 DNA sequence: TGCGCCAGCAGCAGGGACAGGGAACCCTACGAGCAGTACTTC.

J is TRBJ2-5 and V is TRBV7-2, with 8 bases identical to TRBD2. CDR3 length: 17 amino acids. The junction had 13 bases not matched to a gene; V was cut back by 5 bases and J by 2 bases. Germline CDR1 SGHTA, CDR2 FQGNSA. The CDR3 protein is CASSPQSGGGLQETQYF. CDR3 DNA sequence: TGTGCCAGCAGCCCCCAGTCGGGGGGGGGCCTTCAAGAGACCCAGTACTTC.

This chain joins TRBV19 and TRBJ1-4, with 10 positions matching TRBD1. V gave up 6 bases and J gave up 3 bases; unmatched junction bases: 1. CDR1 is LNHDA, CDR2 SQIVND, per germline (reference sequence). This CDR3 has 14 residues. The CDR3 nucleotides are TGTGCCAGTAGGGGGACAGGGGCTAATGAAAAACTGTTTTTT. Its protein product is CASRGTGANEKLFF.

The CDR3 loop is CASSSDSREYEQYF. The CDR3 coding sequence is TGTGCCAGCAGTTCCGACTCGCGGGAGTACGAGCAGTACTTC. This chain uses TRBV28 with TRBJ2-7; 7 nucleotides match TRBD2. The CDR3 length is 14 residues. CDR1 is MDHEN, CDR2 SYDVKM, per germline. With 4 bases clipped from V and 4 bases from J, the junction kept 7 bases outside the gene matches.

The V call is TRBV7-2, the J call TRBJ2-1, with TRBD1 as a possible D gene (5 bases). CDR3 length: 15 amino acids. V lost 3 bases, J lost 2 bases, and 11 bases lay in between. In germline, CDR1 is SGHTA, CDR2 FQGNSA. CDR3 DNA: TGTGCCAGCAGCTTTAGCAGGGAAACCTACAATGAGCAGTTCTTC. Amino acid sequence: CASSFSRETYNEQFF.

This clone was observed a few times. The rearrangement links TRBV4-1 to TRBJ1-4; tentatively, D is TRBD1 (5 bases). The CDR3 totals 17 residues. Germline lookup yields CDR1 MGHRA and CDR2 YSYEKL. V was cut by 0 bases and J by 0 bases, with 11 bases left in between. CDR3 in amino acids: CASSQDGAGTTNEKLFF. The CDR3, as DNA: TGCGCCAGCAGCCAAGATGGGGCAGGCACAACTAATGAAAAACTGTTTTTT.

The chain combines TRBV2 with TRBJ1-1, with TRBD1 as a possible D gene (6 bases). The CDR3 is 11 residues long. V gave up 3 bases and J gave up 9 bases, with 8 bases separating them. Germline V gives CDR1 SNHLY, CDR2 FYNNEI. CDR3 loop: CASSEDSKAFF. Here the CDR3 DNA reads TGTGCCAGCAGTGAGGACAGTAAAGCTTTCTTT.

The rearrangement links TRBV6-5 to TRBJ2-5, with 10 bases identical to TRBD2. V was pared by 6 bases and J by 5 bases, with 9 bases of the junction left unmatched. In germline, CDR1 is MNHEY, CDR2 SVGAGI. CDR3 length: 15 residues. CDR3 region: CASRSGPSGSETQYF. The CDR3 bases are TGTGCCAGCAGATCCGGGCCTAGCGGGAGTGAGACCCAGTACTTC.

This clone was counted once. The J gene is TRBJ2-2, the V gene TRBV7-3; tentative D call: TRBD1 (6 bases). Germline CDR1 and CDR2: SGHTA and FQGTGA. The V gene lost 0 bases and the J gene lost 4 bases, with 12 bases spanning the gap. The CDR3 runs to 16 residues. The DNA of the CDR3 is TGTGCCAGCAGCTTAACGTGGGGGCTATCCACCGGGGAGCTGTTTTTT. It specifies CASSLTWGLSTGELFF.

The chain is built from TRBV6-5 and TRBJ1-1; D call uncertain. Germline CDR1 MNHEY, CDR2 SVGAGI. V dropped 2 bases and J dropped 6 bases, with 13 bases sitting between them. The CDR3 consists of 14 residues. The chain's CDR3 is CASSYIRESAEAFF. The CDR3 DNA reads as TGTGCCAGCAGTTACATTCGGGAAAGCGCTGAAGCTTTCTTT.

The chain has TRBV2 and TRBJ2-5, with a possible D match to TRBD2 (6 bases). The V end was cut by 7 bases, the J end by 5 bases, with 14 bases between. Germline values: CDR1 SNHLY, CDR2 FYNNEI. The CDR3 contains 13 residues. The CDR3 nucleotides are TGTGCCAGCACCCGACCGGAGGGCGAGACCCAGTACTTC. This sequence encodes CASTRPEGETQYF.

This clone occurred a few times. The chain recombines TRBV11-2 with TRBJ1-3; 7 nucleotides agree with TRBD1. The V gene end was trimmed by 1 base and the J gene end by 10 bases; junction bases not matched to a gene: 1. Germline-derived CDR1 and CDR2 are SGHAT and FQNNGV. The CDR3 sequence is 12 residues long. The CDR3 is CASSLVTGTIYF. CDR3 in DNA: TGTGCCAGCAGCTTAGTGACAGGGACCATATATTTT.

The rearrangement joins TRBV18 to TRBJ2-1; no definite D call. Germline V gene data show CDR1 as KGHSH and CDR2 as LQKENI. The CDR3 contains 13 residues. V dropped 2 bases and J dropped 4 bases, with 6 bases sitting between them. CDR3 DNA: TGTGCCAGCTCACCAGGTCAGTACAATGAGCAGTTCTTC. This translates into CASSPGQYNEQFF.

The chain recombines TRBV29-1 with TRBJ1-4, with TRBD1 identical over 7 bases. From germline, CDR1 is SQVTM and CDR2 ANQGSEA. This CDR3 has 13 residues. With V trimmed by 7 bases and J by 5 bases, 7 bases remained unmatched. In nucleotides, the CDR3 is TGCAGCGCTGTCGGACAGGTCAATGAAAAACTGTTTTTT. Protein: CSAVGQVNEKLFF. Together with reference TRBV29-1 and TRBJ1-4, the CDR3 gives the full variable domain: SAVISQKPSRDICQRGTSLTIQCQVDSQVTMMFWYRQQPGQSLTLIATANQGSEATYESGFVIDKFPISRPNLTFSTLTVSNMSPEDSSIYLCSAVGQVNEKLFFGSGTQLSVL.

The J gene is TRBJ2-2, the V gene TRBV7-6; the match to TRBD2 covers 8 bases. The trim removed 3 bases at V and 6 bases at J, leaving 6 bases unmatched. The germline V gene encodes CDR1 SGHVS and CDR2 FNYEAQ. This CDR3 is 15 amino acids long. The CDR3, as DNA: TGTGCCAGCAGCTTCTCAGCGGGAGTGGCCGGGGAGCTGTTTTTT. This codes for CASSFSAGVAGELFF.

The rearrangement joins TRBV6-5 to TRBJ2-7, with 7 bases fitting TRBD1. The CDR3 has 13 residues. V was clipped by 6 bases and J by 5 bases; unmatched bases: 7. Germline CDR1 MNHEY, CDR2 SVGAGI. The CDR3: CASSLTGYHEQYF. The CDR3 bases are TGTGCCAGCAGCCTGACAGGGTACCACGAGCAGTACTTC.

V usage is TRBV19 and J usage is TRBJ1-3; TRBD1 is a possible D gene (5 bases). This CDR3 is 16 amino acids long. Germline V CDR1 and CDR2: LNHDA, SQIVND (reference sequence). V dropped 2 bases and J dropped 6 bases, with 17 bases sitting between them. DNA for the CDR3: TGTGCCAGTAGTATAATGGGGCCGCAGGGTTTAAACACCATATATTTT. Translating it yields CASSIMGPQGLNTIYF.

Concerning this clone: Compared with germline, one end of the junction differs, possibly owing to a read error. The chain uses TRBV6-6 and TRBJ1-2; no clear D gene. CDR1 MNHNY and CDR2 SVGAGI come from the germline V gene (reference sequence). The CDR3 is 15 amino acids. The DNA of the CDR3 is TGTGCCAGCAGTGACTCGGGCTCCTTAGTCTATGGCTACACCTTC. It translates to CASSDSGSLVYGYTF.

CDR3 loop: CASSARTSGSYEQYF. In DNA form, the CDR3 reads TGCGCCAGCAGCGCACGGACTAGCGGCTCCTACGAGCAGTACTTC. The rearrangement joins TRBV5-1 to TRBJ2-7; 10 bases are shared with TRBD2. V shed 4 bases and J 0 bases; nucleotides not matched to a gene: 4. Germline V lookup: CDR1 SGHRS, CDR2 YFSETQ. The CDR3 is made up of 15 amino acids.